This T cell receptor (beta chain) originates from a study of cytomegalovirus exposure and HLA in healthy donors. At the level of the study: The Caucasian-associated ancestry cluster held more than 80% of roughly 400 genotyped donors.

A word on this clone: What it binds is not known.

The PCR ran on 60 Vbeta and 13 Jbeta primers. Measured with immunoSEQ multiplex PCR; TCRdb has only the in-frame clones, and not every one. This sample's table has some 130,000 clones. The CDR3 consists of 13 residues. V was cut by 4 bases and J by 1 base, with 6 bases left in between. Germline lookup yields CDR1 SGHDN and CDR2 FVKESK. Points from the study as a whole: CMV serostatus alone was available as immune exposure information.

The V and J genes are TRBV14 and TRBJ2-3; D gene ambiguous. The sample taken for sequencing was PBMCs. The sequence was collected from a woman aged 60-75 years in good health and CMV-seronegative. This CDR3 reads CASSLGGTDTQYF. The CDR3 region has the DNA TGTGCCAGCAGCCTCGGTGGCACAGATACGCAGTATTTT.